Listed below are T cell receptor beta chains from one sample, sequenced in a study of T-cell reconstitution after alpha-beta-depleted transplantation in children. TCRdb fed the PCR reads into MiXCR, producing one record per CDR3 protein. The sample holds about 98,000 distinct CDR3 sequences, about 25% seen once. The sequenced sample was PBMCs, obtained before TCRalphabeta/CD19-depleted stem cell transplant. The source of these receptors is a boy aged 2 to 10 with acute lymphoblastic leukemia, due to receive a stem cell transplant. Each CDR3 is given with its conserved first and last residue. The D gene is left open where the match is weak. Size is omitted from some rows. Given values are once, few, many or a class for expanded clones.

j_call: TRBJ2-7; v_call: TRBV11-3; d_call: NA; clone_size: few; cdr3_length: 14; cdr3_nt: TGTGCCAGCAGCTTAGGGAGTGTGGGGAGCGAGCAGTACTTC; cdr3_aa: CASSLGSVGSEQYF
j_call: TRBJ2-3; v_call: TRBV10-3; d_call: NA; clone_size: few; cdr3_length: 11; cdr3_nt: TGTGCCATCGGGGGCACAGATACGCAGTATTTT; cdr3_aa: CAIGGTDTQYF
j_call: TRBJ2-7; v_call: TRBV13; d_call: NA; clone_size: few; cdr3_length: 13; cdr3_nt: TGTGCCAGCAGCTTAGGCAGTGCGAGGGAGCAGTACTTC; cdr3_aa: CASSLGSAREQYF
j_call: TRBJ2-3; v_call: TRBV6-2/TRBV6-3; d_call: NA; clone_size: NA; cdr3_length: 17; cdr3_nt: TGTGCCAGCAGTCCCTTGAGTGGAGGGGCGGGCACAGATACGCAGTATTTT; cdr3_aa: CASSPLSGGAGTDTQYF
j_call: TRBJ2-5; v_call: TRBV9; d_call: NA; clone_size: NA; cdr3_length: 13; cdr3_nt: TGTGCCAGCAGCGATAGCGATCCTGAGACCCAGTACTTC; cdr3_aa: CASSDSDPETQYF
j_call: TRBJ2-7; v_call: TRBV7-9; d_call: NA; clone_size: NA; cdr3_length: 12; cdr3_nt: TGTGCCAGCAGCTTCTCCTTCTACGAGCAGTACTTC; cdr3_aa: CASSFSFYEQYF
j_call: TRBJ2-1; v_call: TRBV28; d_call: TRBD2; clone_size: NA; cdr3_length: 15; cdr3_nt: TGTGCCAGCAGTTTACGACTAGCGGGATACAATGAGCAGTTCTTC; cdr3_aa: CASSLRLAGYNEQFF
j_call: TRBJ2-1; v_call: TRBV5-1; d_call: NA; clone_size: few; cdr3_length: 13; cdr3_nt: TGCGCCAGCAGCTTGCCAGGAGACAATGAGCAGTTCTTC; cdr3_aa: CASSLPGDNEQFF
j_call: TRBJ2-2; v_call: TRBV3-1; d_call: NA; clone_size: NA; cdr3_length: 14; cdr3_nt: TGTGCCAGCAGCCCCTCCGCGAACACCGGGGAGCTGTTTTTT; cdr3_aa: CASSPSANTGELFF
j_call: TRBJ1-2; v_call: TRBV29-1; d_call: NA; clone_size: NA; cdr3_length: 11; cdr3_nt: TGCAGCGTTGAAGCGGTCAATGGCTACACCTTC; cdr3_aa: CSVEAVNGYTF
j_call: TRBJ1-5; v_call: TRBV12-3/TRBV12-4; d_call: NA; clone_size: NA; cdr3_length: 13; cdr3_nt: TGTGCCAGCAGTTCGGGGGGGTCTCAGCCCCAGCATTTT; cdr3_aa: CASSSGGSQPQHF
j_call: TRBJ2-1; v_call: TRBV5-6; d_call: TRBD2; clone_size: NA; cdr3_length: 13; cdr3_nt: TGTGCCAGCAGCTTTGGGACTAGCGATGAGCAGTTCTTC; cdr3_aa: CASSFGTSDEQFF
j_call: TRBJ2-5; v_call: TRBV3-1; d_call: NA; clone_size: NA; cdr3_length: 13; cdr3_nt: TGTGCCAGCAGCCAATGGCTGGGGGAGACCCAGTACTTC; cdr3_aa: CASSQWLGETQYF
j_call: TRBJ1-1; v_call: TRBV6-5; d_call: NA; clone_size: NA; cdr3_length: 17; cdr3_nt: TGTGCCAGCAGTTACGGGGGCAGTATGTTCATGAACACTGAAGCTTTCTTT; cdr3_aa: CASSYGGSMFMNTEAFF
j_call: TRBJ2-3; v_call: TRBV20-1; d_call: NA; clone_size: NA; cdr3_length: 16; cdr3_nt: TGCAGTGCTAGAGAACGTCTAAGGGGCCCAACAGATACGCAGTATTTT; cdr3_aa: CSARERLRGPTDTQYF
j_call: TRBJ2-3; v_call: TRBV2; d_call: NA; clone_size: few; cdr3_length: 13; cdr3_nt: TGTGCCAGCGGGGGCAGAGACTCAGATACGCAGTATTTT; cdr3_aa: CASGGRDSDTQYF
j_call: TRBJ2-3; v_call: TRBV4-3; d_call: NA; clone_size: few; cdr3_length: 15; cdr3_nt: TGCGCCAGCAGCCCCACTAGGACCGGCACAGATACGCAGTATTTT; cdr3_aa: CASSPTRTGTDTQYF
j_call: TRBJ2-2; v_call: TRBV29-1; d_call: NA; clone_size: few; cdr3_length: 14; cdr3_nt: TGCAGCGTTGAAGTCGTGGGGCCCGGCGGGGAGCTGTTTTTT; cdr3_aa: CSVEVVGPGGELFF
j_call: TRBJ2-7; v_call: TRBV28; d_call: TRBD2; clone_size: few; cdr3_length: 13; cdr3_nt: TGTGCCAGCAATGAAGCGGGAGGCTACGAGCAGTACTTC; cdr3_aa: CASNEAGGYEQYF
j_call: TRBJ2-7; v_call: TRBV20-1; d_call: TRBD2; clone_size: few; cdr3_length: 16; cdr3_nt: TGCAGTGGTCCGGGACTAGCGGAGTTCGGCTCCTACGAGCAGTACTTC; cdr3_aa: CSGPGLAEFGSYEQYF
j_call: TRBJ1-6; v_call: TRBV28; d_call: NA; clone_size: NA; cdr3_length: 16; cdr3_nt: TGTGCCAGCAGTTTATTGGCAGGGATCCCAAATTCACCCCTCCACTTT; cdr3_aa: CASSLLAGIPNSPLHF
j_call: TRBJ2-7; v_call: TRBV7-2; d_call: TRBD1; clone_size: few; cdr3_length: 13; cdr3_nt: TGTGCCAGCAACGCAGGGGGCGGTTACGAGCAGTACTTC; cdr3_aa: CASNAGGGYEQYF
j_call: TRBJ1-6; v_call: TRBV6-5; d_call: NA; clone_size: NA; cdr3_length: 12; cdr3_nt: TGTGCCAGCAGGCAGCCTAATTCACCCCTCCACTTT; cdr3_aa: CASRQPNSPLHF
j_call: TRBJ2-1; v_call: TRBV28; d_call: NA; clone_size: NA; cdr3_length: 14; cdr3_nt: TGTGCCAGCAGTCCACCGCGCGTAACCAATGAGCAGTTCTTC; cdr3_aa: CASSPPRVTNEQFF
j_call: TRBJ2-1; v_call: TRBV6-2/TRBV6-3; d_call: NA; clone_size: few; cdr3_length: 13; cdr3_nt: TGTGCCAGCAGGCCCCCAGGGCTGCATGAGCAGTTCTTC; cdr3_aa: CASRPPGLHEQFF
j_call: TRBJ2-3; v_call: TRBV5-1; d_call: TRBD2; clone_size: many; cdr3_length: 17; cdr3_nt: TGCGCCAGCAGCCAGGGGACTAGCGGGAGGGCCAGTGATACGCAGTATTTT; cdr3_aa: CASSQGTSGRASDTQYF
j_call: TRBJ2-4; v_call: TRBV27; d_call: NA; clone_size: few; cdr3_length: 15; cdr3_nt: TGTGCCAGCAGTTTATCACTGGGGAATAAAAACATTCAGTACTTC; cdr3_aa: CASSLSLGNKNIQYF
j_call: TRBJ2-1; v_call: TRBV11-2; d_call: NA; clone_size: NA; cdr3_length: 14; cdr3_nt: TGTGCCAGCAGCTTTGGCCAGCTGTACAATGAGCAGTTCTTC; cdr3_aa: CASSFGQLYNEQFF
j_call: TRBJ2-3; v_call: TRBV5-1; d_call: NA; clone_size: NA; cdr3_length: 16; cdr3_nt: TGCGCCAGCAGCTTGGCGGGGCAGGGGTTCCCAGATACGCAGTATTTT; cdr3_aa: CASSLAGQGFPDTQYF
j_call: TRBJ2-1; v_call: TRBV4-3; d_call: NA; clone_size: many; cdr3_length: 15; cdr3_nt: TGCGCCAGCAGCCAAGTTAGCGGTAGAGGGAATGAGCAGTTCTTC; cdr3_aa: CASSQVSGRGNEQFF
j_call: TRBJ2-1; v_call: TRBV12-3/TRBV12-4; d_call: TRBD2; clone_size: NA; cdr3_length: 15; cdr3_nt: TGTGCCAGCAGTTCTTTTCGGGGGGTCCCAAATGAGCAGTTCTTC; cdr3_aa: CASSSFRGVPNEQFF
j_call: TRBJ2-7; v_call: TRBV28; d_call: TRBD2; clone_size: few; cdr3_length: 15; cdr3_nt: TGTGCCAGCAGCCGACTAGCGGGAGGCTCCTACGAGCAGTACTTC; cdr3_aa: CASSRLAGGSYEQYF
j_call: TRBJ2-3; v_call: TRBV20-1; d_call: NA; clone_size: many; cdr3_length: 15; cdr3_nt: TGCAGTGCTCTCTTACCTAGCGACCCCACAGATACGCAGTATTTT; cdr3_aa: CSALLPSDPTDTQYF
j_call: TRBJ1-2; v_call: TRBV7-2; d_call: NA; clone_size: NA; cdr3_length: 14; cdr3_nt: TGTGCCAGCAGCTTTTTTGACAGAACATATGGCTACACCTTC; cdr3_aa: CASSFFDRTYGYTF
j_call: TRBJ2-1; v_call: TRBV30; d_call: TRBD1; clone_size: NA; cdr3_length: 14; cdr3_nt: TGTGCCTGGAATACAGGGGGCAAAGTGGATGAGCAGTTCTTC; cdr3_aa: CAWNTGGKVDEQFF
j_call: TRBJ2-1; v_call: TRBV29-1; d_call: NA; clone_size: NA; cdr3_length: 16; cdr3_nt: TGCAGCGTTGAGTTTGTTGTCGGCGGAGGGGCCAATGAGCAGTTCTTC; cdr3_aa: CSVEFVVGGGANEQFF
j_call: TRBJ2-5; v_call: TRBV7-9; d_call: NA; clone_size: few; cdr3_length: 14; cdr3_nt: TGTGCCAGCAGCTTAGCGGGAGGTCCCGAGACCCAGTACTTC; cdr3_aa: CASSLAGGPETQYF
j_call: TRBJ2-5; v_call: TRBV9; d_call: TRBD1; clone_size: NA; cdr3_length: 15; cdr3_nt: TGTGCCAGCAGCGCGGGACAGGCCCTACAAGAGACCCAGTACTTC; cdr3_aa: CASSAGQALQETQYF
j_call: TRBJ2-1; v_call: TRBV7-7; d_call: NA; clone_size: few; cdr3_length: 14; cdr3_nt: TGTGCCAGCAGTCCCGTGGCGGAGGGAAATGAGCAGTTCTTC; cdr3_aa: CASSPVAEGNEQFF
j_call: TRBJ2-6; v_call: TRBV3-1; d_call: NA; clone_size: few; cdr3_length: 14; cdr3_nt: TGTGCCAGCAGCCATGCCTCTGGGGCCAACGTCCTGACTTTC; cdr3_aa: CASSHASGANVLTF
j_call: TRBJ2-3; v_call: TRBV7-2; d_call: NA; clone_size: NA; cdr3_length: 15; cdr3_nt: TGTGCCAGCAGCCCGGGGCTCATCCTCACAGATACGCAGTATTTT; cdr3_aa: CASSPGLILTDTQYF
j_call: TRBJ2-1; v_call: TRBV7-9; d_call: NA; clone_size: NA; cdr3_length: 16; cdr3_nt: TGTGCCAGCAGCTTAGCAGGTGCCCTATCCTACAATGAGCAGTTCTTC; cdr3_aa: CASSLAGALSYNEQFF
j_call: TRBJ2-1; v_call: TRBV5-1; d_call: NA; clone_size: few; cdr3_length: 13; cdr3_nt: TGCGCCAGCAGCCCGGGCAGGGGAAATGAGCAGTTCTTC; cdr3_aa: CASSPGRGNEQFF
j_call: TRBJ1-5; v_call: TRBV5-6; d_call: NA; clone_size: NA; cdr3_length: 14; cdr3_nt: TGTGCCAGCAGCTTATCAGGGGCCGGGGGGCCCCAGCATTTT; cdr3_aa: CASSLSGAGGPQHF
j_call: TRBJ2-3; v_call: TRBV5-1; d_call: TRBD2; clone_size: NA; cdr3_length: 17; cdr3_nt: TGCGCCAGCAGCCCAACCGCTAGCGGGAAATCGACAGATACGCAGTATTTT; cdr3_aa: CASSPTASGKSTDTQYF
j_call: TRBJ1-2; v_call: TRBV9; d_call: NA; clone_size: NA; cdr3_length: 14; cdr3_nt: TGTGCCAGCAGCGTAGGAGGGCAGGACTATGGCTACACCTTC; cdr3_aa: CASSVGGQDYGYTF
j_call: TRBJ2-5; v_call: TRBV6-2/TRBV6-3; d_call: TRBD2; clone_size: few; cdr3_length: 20; cdr3_nt: TGTGCCAGCAGTTACTCCCTATTCCGGGGTAGCGGGGTACAAGAGAGGACCCAGTACTTC; cdr3_aa: CASSYSLFRGSGVQERTQYF
j_call: TRBJ2-2; v_call: TRBV5-1; d_call: NA; clone_size: few; cdr3_length: 14; cdr3_nt: TGCGCCAGCAGGGGAGCGGAGTACACCGGGGAGCTGTTTTTT; cdr3_aa: CASRGAEYTGELFF
j_call: TRBJ2-5; v_call: TRBV5-1; d_call: TRBD2; clone_size: many; cdr3_length: 14; cdr3_nt: TGCGCCAGCAGGCGGGGGACGTCGGTAGAGACCCAGTACTTC; cdr3_aa: CASRRGTSVETQYF
j_call: TRBJ2-1; v_call: TRBV12-3/TRBV12-4; d_call: TRBD1; clone_size: few; cdr3_length: 15; cdr3_nt: TGTGCCAGCAGCCTGGCCGGGACAGGGGGCAATGAGCAGTTCTTC; cdr3_aa: CASSLAGTGGNEQFF
j_call: TRBJ2-2; v_call: TRBV4-3; d_call: NA; clone_size: NA; cdr3_length: 16; cdr3_nt: TGCGCCAGCAGCCAAGAGTTGGTTTTTGGCCCCGGGGAGCTGTTTTTT; cdr3_aa: CASSQELVFGPGELFF
j_call: TRBJ2-1; v_call: TRBV11-2; d_call: NA; clone_size: NA; cdr3_length: 14; cdr3_nt: TGTGCCAGCAGCTTTCGTCGGGCAGTTTCTGAGCAGTTCTTC; cdr3_aa: CASSFRRAVSEQFF
j_call: TRBJ2-2; v_call: TRBV7-2; d_call: NA; clone_size: NA; cdr3_length: 14; cdr3_nt: TGTGCCAGCAGCGTCATGGGCAACACCGGGGAGCTGTTTTTT; cdr3_aa: CASSVMGNTGELFF
j_call: TRBJ1-5; v_call: TRBV19; d_call: NA; clone_size: NA; cdr3_length: 14; cdr3_nt: TGTGCCAGTAGTATAACATTTAGCAATCAGCCCCAGCATTTT; cdr3_aa: CASSITFSNQPQHF